This entry lists 20 T cell receptor beta chains sequenced from one sample in a study of blood T cell repertoires in COVID-19. The table came from immunoSEQ multiplex PCR; TCRdb's copy has only in-frame clones and leaves some out. The sample lists 400,000 to 450,000 clones, 80% to 90% seen once, with around 1.1% in the top ten. Sequenced sample: PBMCs or T cells enriched from blood (not recorded which). Receptor source: a man aged 25 to 45 who had recovered from COVID-19.

The genes are TRBV28 and TRBJ1-5; no clear D gene. Trimming pared 7 bases from V and 0 bases from J, leaving 13 bases between. The germline CDR1 and CDR2 sequences are MDHEN and SYDVKM. This CDR3 region has 15 residues. The CDR3 spells CASTPPSVSNQPQHF. As DNA, the CDR3 is TGTGCCAGCACCCCGCCCTCGGTTAGCAATCAGCCCCAGCATTTT.

The gene calls are TRBV4-1 and TRBJ2-3; TRBD1 aligns across 12 bases. Trimming cost V 4 bases and J 5 bases; bases outside gene matches: 4. This CDR3 contains 15 residues. Germline assignment: CDR1 MGHRA and CDR2 YSYEKL. The DNA for the CDR3 is TGCGCCAGCAGCCCCGGGACAGGGGGCAGAGATACGCAGTATTTT. This codes for CASSPGTGGRDTQYF.

This chain connects TRBV10-2 to TRBJ1-1; TRBD1 is a possible D gene (5 bases). The CDR3 runs to 17 residues. V lost 7 bases and J 1 base, leaving 22 bases between the germline ends. The germline gives CDR1 WSHSY, CDR2 SAAADI. This CDR3 reads CASNYGVWGGRNTEAFF. In DNA form, the CDR3 reads TGCGCCAGCAACTATGGGGTTTGGGGGGGAAGGAACACTGAAGCTTTCTTT.

This clone was seen once. The rearrangement uses TRBV30 and TRBJ2-5, with D perhaps matching TRBD2 (6 bases). V was cut by 5 bases and J by 5 bases, with 21 bases left in between. The CDR3 totals 15 residues. Per germline, CDR1 GTSNPN and CDR2 SVGIG (reference sequence). CDR3 coding DNA: TGTGCCTGGGGCGGGGTCCGTGAAAGCTTTGAGACCCAGTACTTC. Translation: CAWGGVRESFETQYF.

As concerns this clone: Different DNA sequences within this sample yield the same CDR3. J is TRBJ2-2 and V is TRBV5-1; 7 positions agree with TRBD1. This CDR3 contains 14 residues. Per germline, CDR1 SGHRS and CDR2 YFSETQ. Losses at the gene ends were 2 bases for V and 6 bases for J; bases not matched to a gene: 4. The CDR3 reads CASSLRTGAGELFF. DNA of the CDR3: TGCGCCAGCAGCTTACGTACAGGGGCCGGGGAGCTGTTTTTT.

The chain couples TRBV4-1 to TRBJ2-5; weak D call: TRBD1 (6 bases). The CDR3 is 14 residues long. Germline V CDR1 and CDR2: MGHRA, YSYEKL. V was clipped by 3 bases and J by 0 bases, with 8 bases between them. Written as DNA, the CDR3 is TGCGCCAGCAGCCAGAGGGACAACCAAGAGACCCAGTACTTC. This gives the protein CASSQRDNQETQYF.

The chain carries TRBV25-1 and TRBJ1-1; D gene unclear. V was trimmed by 3 bases and J by 4 bases, leaving 9 bases between them. The CDR3 totals 13 residues. CDR1 is MGHDK and CDR2 is SYGVNS in the germline V gene. Here the CDR3 DNA reads TGTGCCAGCAGTGATATTCGGGGCACTGAAGCTTTCTTT. Residues: CASSDIRGTEAFF. Together with reference TRBV25-1 and TRBJ1-1, the CDR3 gives the full variable domain: EADIYQTPRYLVIGTGKKITLECSQTMGHDKMYWYQQDPGMELHLIHYSYGVNSTEKGDLSSESTVSRIRTEHFPLTLESARPSHTSQYLCASSDIRGTEAFFGQGTRLTVV.

V is TRBV20-1 and J is TRBJ1-6, with D maybe TRBD1 (6 bases). This CDR3 comprises 15 residues. CDR1 and CDR2 from the germline V gene are DFQATT and SNEGSKA (reference sequence). V shed 3 bases and J shed 4 bases, with 13 bases lying between them. CDR3 DNA sequence: TGCAGTGCTAGTATAGGGGGGGCTTATAATTCACCCCTCCACTTT. This sequence encodes CSASIGGAYNSPLHF.

This chain joins TRBV27 and TRBJ2-3, with D possibly matching TRBD2 (5 bases). V gave up 7 bases and J gave up 2 bases, with 22 bases separating them. The CDR3 runs 17 residues. The germline CDR1 and CDR2 sequences are MNHEY and SMNVEV (reference sequence). CDR3 sequence: CASTTGYAEVDTDTQYF. In DNA, the CDR3 is TGTGCCAGCACTACGGGGTACGCGGAGGTAGACACAGATACGCAGTATTTT.

This clone was seen once. The V call is TRBV7-2, the J call TRBJ2-2, with D perhaps TRBD2 (6 bases). The CDR3 runs to 15 residues. V dropped 2 bases and J dropped 5 bases, with 12 bases sitting between them. The germline V gene has CDR1 SGHTA and CDR2 FQGNSA. The CDR3 sequence: CASSLTPRGTGELFF. The DNA for the CDR3 is TGTGCCAGCAGCTTAACCCCCCGGGGGACCGGGGAGCTGTTTTTT.

The J gene is TRBJ1-2, the V gene TRBV28, with TRBD1 identical over 9 bases. With 7 bases clipped from V and 4 bases from J, the junction kept 7 bases outside the gene matches. The CDR3 is 14 amino acids. Germline V gene lookup returns CDR1 MDHEN and CDR2 SYDVKM. CDR3 region: CASTTGGAGYGYTF. The CDR3 DNA reads as TGTGCCAGCACCACAGGGGGCGCGGGCTATGGCTACACCTTC.

Comments on this clone: Other DNA sequences from this sample encode an identical CDR3 as well. V usage is TRBV4-1 and J usage is TRBJ2-7; TRBD2 matches at 11 bases. V dropped 1 base and J dropped 4; count of bases not matched to a gene: 0. The length of the CDR3 is 14 residues. The V gene's germline CDR1 is MGHRA and CDR2 YSYEKL. DNA for the CDR3: TGCGCCAGCAGCCAAGGACTAGCGGGATACGAGCAGTACTTC. This encodes CASSQGLAGYEQYF.

The chain couples TRBV30 to TRBJ2-1; 11 positions match TRBD2. This CDR3 has 17 residues. The V gene end was trimmed by 1 base and the J gene end by 8 bases; junction bases not matched to a gene: 13. Germline V gene lookup returns CDR1 GTSNPN and CDR2 SVGIG (reference sequence). CDR3 sequence reads: CAWSAPPYSGRVDEQFF. The CDR3, as DNA: TGTGCCTGGAGTGCCCCCCCCTATAGCGGGAGGGTGGATGAGCAGTTCTTC.

The chain links TRBV7-6 to TRBJ1-1; perhaps TRBD1 as D (5 bases). The V end was cut by 5 bases, the J end by 8 bases, with 15 bases between. CDR3 size: 13 residues. Germline values: CDR1 SGHVS, CDR2 FNYEAQ. In DNA, the CDR3 is TGTGCCAGCAGCCCTCACTCGCCAGGGGAAGCTTTCTTT. Protein: CASSPHSPGEAFF.

This clone came up once. This chain links TRBV6-5 with TRBJ2-1; TRBD2 aligns across 10 bases. The CDR3 loop spans 14 amino acids. Germline lookup yields CDR1 MNHEY and CDR2 SVGAGI. Germline trimming cut 8 bases from V and 10 bases from J; bases unmatched to any gene: 11. In nucleotides, the CDR3 is TGTGCCAGCGCTTACGAGGGACTAGCGTCGGAGCAGTTCTTC. Protein: CASAYEGLASEQFF.

The J gene is TRBJ1-1, the V gene TRBV5-1; perhaps TRBD1 as D (5 bases). Germline loops: CDR1 SGHRS, CDR2 YFSETQ. The CDR3 consists of 14 residues. The V end lost 4 bases, the J end lost 0 bases, and 10 bases lay between the germline ends. CDR3 DNA: TGCGCCAGCAGCCCGGGACTGATGAACACTGAAGCTTTCTTT. Protein: CASSPGLMNTEAFF.

The rearrangement joins TRBV5-1 to TRBJ2-5; unclear D gene. Between the trimmed V and J ends, which lost 1 base and 5 bases, there was a span of 9 bases. CDR1 is SGHRS and CDR2 is YFSETQ in the germline V gene. This CDR3 has 13 residues. The CDR3: CASSLNQVETQYF. The DNA for the CDR3 is TGCGCCAGCAGCTTGAATCAGGTCGAGACCCAGTACTTC.

This sequence joins TRBV5-1 and TRBJ1-2; perhaps TRBD1 as D (6 bases). V shed 3 bases and J shed 0 bases, with 12 bases lying between them. The CDR3 spans 15 residues. CDR1 is SGHRS and CDR2 is YFSETQ in the germline V gene. The CDR3 DNA reads TGCGCCAGCAGCTCCCGACAGGATCCTAACTATGGCTACACCTTC. Translated: CASSSRQDPNYGYTF.

V gene TRBV7-2 combines with J gene TRBJ2-7; 8 positions match TRBD1. This CDR3 region has 14 residues. Germline V lookup: CDR1 SGHTA, CDR2 FQGNSA. V was clipped by 5 bases and J by 7 bases; unmatched bases: 10. Written as DNA, the CDR3 is TGTGCCAGCAGCAACGGACAGGGAATGGGGGAGCAGTACTTC. It encodes CASSNGQGMGEQYF.

V gene TRBV9 combines with J gene TRBJ1-6, with 9 nucleotides matching TRBD1. The CDR3 covers 13 residues. Germline-derived CDR1 and CDR2 are SGDLS and YYNGEE. After removal of 7 bases from V and 10 bases from J, the junction contained 6 bases not matched to a gene. CDR3 region: CASGTGGASPLHF. In DNA, the CDR3 is TGTGCCAGCGGCACAGGGGGCGCGTCACCCCTCCACTTT.